One sample yielded the 10 T cell receptor beta chains listed below, sequenced in a study of early T cells in non-severe SARS-CoV-2 infection. TCRdb recomputed calls from the 5' RACE reads with MiXCR, one row per CDR3 protein. Among approximately 70,000 distinct CDR3 sequences listed, about a tenth were seen once. The sequenced sample was whole blood, obtained at baseline. Source of these receptors: an adult who was a healthcare worker with PCR-confirmed SARS-CoV-2 infection or an uninfected control (not recorded which).

This clonotype has more than one count but fewer than ten. CDR3 amino acids: CASRRDRGINQPQHF. The CDR3 coding sequence is TGTGCCAGCAGGAGGGACAGGGGGATCAATCAGCCCCAGCATTTT. The rearrangement links TRBV27 to TRBJ1-5; 11 nucleotides line up with TRBD1. CDR3 length equals 15 residues. The germline CDR1 and CDR2 sequences are MNHEY and SMNVEV (reference sequence). Trimming cost V 6 bases and J 3 bases; bases outside gene matches: 4.

The rearrangement links TRBV9 to TRBJ2-6; 9 positions agree with TRBD1. J lost 3 bases, V lost 4 bases, and 11 bases had no gene match. CDR3 length equals 18 residues. Germline lookup yields CDR1 SGDLS and CDR2 YYNGEE. CDR3 in DNA: TGTGCCAGCAGCACCCAACCGGGACAGGGCTTTGGGGCCAACGTCCTGACTTTC. Residues: CASSTQPGQGFGANVLTF.

This clonotype was seen a few times. The chain has TRBV11-3 and TRBJ2-7, with 7 bases matching TRBD1. CDR1 and CDR2 (germline): SGHNT, YENEEA. V trimming: 4 bases; J trimming: 2 bases; junction bases outside the gene matches: 5. This CDR3 is 14 amino acids long. The CDR3 is CASSSRDRTYEQYF. The CDR3 nucleotides are TGTGCCAGCAGCTCCCGGGACAGAACCTACGAGCAGTACTTC.

This clonotype was seen a handful of times. The chain recombines TRBV7-9 with TRBJ1-6; unclear D gene. Germline V gene sequence: CDR1 SEHNR, CDR2 FQNEAQ (reference sequence). V was clipped by 3 bases and J by 7 bases, with 4 bases between them. The CDR3 is 12 amino acids. The DNA of the CDR3 is TGTGCCAGCAGCTTCGAGAATTCACCCCTCCACTTT. Its protein product is CASSFENSPLHF.

This chain uses TRBV6-6 with TRBJ2-6; D gene unclear. The V and J ends lost 8 bases and 5 bases respectively, with 13 bases between them. CDR3 length equals 14 residues. CDR1 and CDR2 (germline): MNHNY, SVGAGI (reference sequence). The CDR3 DNA follows: TGTGCCAGCTTGGCAACGGAAAGGGCCAACGTCCTGACTTTC. Translation: CASLATERANVLTF.

This clonotype was observed a few times. The gene calls are TRBV7-3 and TRBJ2-7, with D tentatively TRBD2 (5 bases). The CDR3 length is 16 residues. The germline V and J ends were trimmed by 2 bases and 9 bases, with 23 bases remaining between them. Germline CDR1 and CDR2: SGHTA and FQGTGA. The CDR3 reads CASSLEPRPVCRGQYF. CDR3 DNA sequence: TGTGCCAGCAGCTTAGAGCCCCGCCCAGTTTGCCGGGGGCAGTACTTC.

This chain connects TRBV10-3 to TRBJ2-5; 8 nucleotides line up with TRBD2. Germline-derived CDR1 and CDR2 are ENHRY and SYGVKD. V shed 2 bases and J 2 bases; nucleotides not matched to a gene: 1. The CDR3 is 14 residues long. The DNA for the CDR3 is TGTGCCATCAGTGAGGCGGGGGGACAAGAGACCCAGTACTTC. Protein sequence: CAISEAGGQETQYF.

This clonotype was detected a few times. The chain couples TRBV2 to TRBJ1-2; D not certain. CDR3 length equals 14 residues. Germline assignment: CDR1 SNHLY and CDR2 FYNNEI. V lost 2 bases and J 2 bases, leaving 9 bases between the germline ends. The CDR3 loop reads CASSESTGNYGYTF. In DNA, the CDR3 is TGTGCCAGCAGTGAATCCACGGGGAACTATGGCTACACCTTC.

This clonotype was seen a handful of times. V gene TRBV2 combines with J gene TRBJ2-7; 8 positions agree with TRBD1. J was trimmed by 5 bases and V by 3 bases; bases with no gene match: 9. This CDR3 spans 15 amino acids. Germline CDR1 SNHLY, CDR2 FYNNEI. In nucleotides, the CDR3 is TGTGCCAGCAGTGAGGGGACAGGCCTCCTCGACGAGCAGTACTTC. Amino acids: CASSEGTGLLDEQYF.

This clonotype was observed a handful of times. The gene calls are TRBV5-6 and TRBJ2-7; 9 nucleotides align to TRBD1. This CDR3 spans 14 amino acids. Germline V gene lookup returns CDR1 SGHDT and CDR2 YYEEEE. Trimming cost V 5 bases and J 6 bases; bases outside gene matches: 9. The CDR3: CASSPGTGHAEQYF. The CDR3 DNA reads TGTGCCAGCAGTCCCGGGACAGGGCATGCCGAGCAGTACTTC.